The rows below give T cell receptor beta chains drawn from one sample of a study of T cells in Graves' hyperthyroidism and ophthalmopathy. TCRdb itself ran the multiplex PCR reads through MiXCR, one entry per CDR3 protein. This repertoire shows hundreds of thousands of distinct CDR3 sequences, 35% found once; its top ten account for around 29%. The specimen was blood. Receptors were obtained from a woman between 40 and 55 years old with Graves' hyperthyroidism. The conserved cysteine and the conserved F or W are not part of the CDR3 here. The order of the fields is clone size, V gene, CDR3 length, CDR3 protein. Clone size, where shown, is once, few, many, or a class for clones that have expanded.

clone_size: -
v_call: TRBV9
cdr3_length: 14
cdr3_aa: ASSVGAGGPSDTQY

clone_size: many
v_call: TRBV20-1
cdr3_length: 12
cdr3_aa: SAEYPRGYTEAF

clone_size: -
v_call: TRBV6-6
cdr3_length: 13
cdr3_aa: ASSYSIQGGSPLH

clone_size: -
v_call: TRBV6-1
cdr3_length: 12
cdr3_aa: ASRPGQPGDGYT

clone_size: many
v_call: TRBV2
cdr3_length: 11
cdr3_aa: ASSVFRRQPQH

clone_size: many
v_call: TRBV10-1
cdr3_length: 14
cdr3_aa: ASSSERWGNPTEAF

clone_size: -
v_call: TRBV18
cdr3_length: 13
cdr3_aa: ASSPSWGSNQPQH

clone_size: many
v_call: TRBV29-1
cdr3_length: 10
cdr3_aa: SVLALGSGYT

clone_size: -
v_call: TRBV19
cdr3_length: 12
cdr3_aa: ASISLEPGYGYT

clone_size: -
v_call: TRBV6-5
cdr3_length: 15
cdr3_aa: ASSYGLVGEGDYEQY

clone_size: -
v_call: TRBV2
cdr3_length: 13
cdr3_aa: ASSEFPTVSYEQY

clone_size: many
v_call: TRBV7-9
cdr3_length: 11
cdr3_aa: ASSPYSASPLH

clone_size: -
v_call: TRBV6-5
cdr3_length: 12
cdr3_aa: ASSSTGGSETQH

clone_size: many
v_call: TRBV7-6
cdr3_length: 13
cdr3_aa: ASSTSRGVGHEQY

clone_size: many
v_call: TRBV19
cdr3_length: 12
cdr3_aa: ASSKGAPNYGYT

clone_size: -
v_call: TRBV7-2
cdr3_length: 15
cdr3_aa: ASSLAALAGNTGELF

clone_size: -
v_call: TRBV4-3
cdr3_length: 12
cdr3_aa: ASSQDSIYQEAF

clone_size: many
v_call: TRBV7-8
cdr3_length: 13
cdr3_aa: ASSLVGQLQETQY

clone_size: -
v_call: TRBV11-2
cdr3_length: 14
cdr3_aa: ASSSRLAGTRGEQF

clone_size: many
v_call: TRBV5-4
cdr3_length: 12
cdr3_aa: ASSRRRSKDGYT

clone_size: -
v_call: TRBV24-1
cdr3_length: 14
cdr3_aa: ATSDPSRDRGDGYT

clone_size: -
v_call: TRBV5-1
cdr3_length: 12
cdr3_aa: ASSLRQGLETQY

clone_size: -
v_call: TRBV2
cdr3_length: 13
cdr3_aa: ASSGLAGPSYGYT

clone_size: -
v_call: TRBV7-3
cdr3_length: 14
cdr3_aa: ASSKGGSMLNTEAF

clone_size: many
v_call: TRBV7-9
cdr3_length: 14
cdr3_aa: ASSSPGTGTNTEAF

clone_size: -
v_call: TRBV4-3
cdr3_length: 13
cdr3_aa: ASSQAHLRGPEAF

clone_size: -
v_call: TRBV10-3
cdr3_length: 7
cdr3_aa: AITTGGG

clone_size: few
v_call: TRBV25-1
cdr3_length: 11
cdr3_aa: ASRRQGSDTQY

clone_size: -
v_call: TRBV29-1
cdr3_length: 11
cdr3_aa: SVESGSNQPQH

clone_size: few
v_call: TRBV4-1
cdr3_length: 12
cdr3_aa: ASRRQGADQPQH

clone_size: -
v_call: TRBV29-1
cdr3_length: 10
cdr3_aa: SVDRQGNTIY

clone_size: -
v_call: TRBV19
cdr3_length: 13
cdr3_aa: ASSLSGGSAGELF

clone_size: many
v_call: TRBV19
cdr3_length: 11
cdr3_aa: ASSRESQETQY

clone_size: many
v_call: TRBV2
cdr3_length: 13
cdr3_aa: ASSELGALNYGYT

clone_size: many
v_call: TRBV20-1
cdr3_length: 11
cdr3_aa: SASVPGGETQY

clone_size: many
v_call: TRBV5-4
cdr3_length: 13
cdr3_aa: ASRGPDRPNYGYT

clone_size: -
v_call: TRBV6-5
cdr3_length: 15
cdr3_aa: ASSYLSGAANTGELF

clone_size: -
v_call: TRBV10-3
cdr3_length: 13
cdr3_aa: ASSYGLGSSYEQY

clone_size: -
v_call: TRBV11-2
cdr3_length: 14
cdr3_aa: ASSSRDSLRANVLT

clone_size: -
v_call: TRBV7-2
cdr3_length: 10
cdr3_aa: ASSDEWATQY

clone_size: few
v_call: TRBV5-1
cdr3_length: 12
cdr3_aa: ASSGDRVPYEQY

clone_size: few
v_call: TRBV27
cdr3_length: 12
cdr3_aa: ASRETGGYEKLF